This T cell receptor (beta chain) was captured by sequencing in a study of T cell responses to AZD1222 COVID-19 vaccine (dated by TCRdb to the early 2020s). A note on the overall study: TCR sequencing was performed for 233 trial participants, of whom about 200 were given two doses of AZD1222 and some 26 were given two doses of MenACWY control vaccine. Enrollment into the trials was organized by age into subgroups of 18-55, 56-69 and 70-plus years, and those subgroups contained roughly 150, 30 and 60 TCR-sequenced participants, respectively. The study at large found these results: Because no day 14 peak-response samples were available, the repertoires could be characterized only after the peak T cell response. The 56-69-year group was small, and its depth increase did not reach significance, likely because of low power. Only five or six AZD1222 recipients were SARS-CoV-2 seropositive at baseline, limiting conclusions about previously exposed vaccinees. Epitopes outside the regions mutated in the B.1.351 and B.1.1.7 variants were reportedly recognized by nearly half of the unique spike-specific TCRs. CD4 TCRs associated with the vaccine covered the entire spike protein, and the dominant responses were in regions 160-218 and 743-854. Participants were mostly white British and included more females than males, and it was suggested by the authors that clonal diversity may have been underestimated. After two AZD1222 doses, spike-specific TCR breadth and depth were significantly higher than at day 0 and than in MenACWY recipients.

Read against the paper, the sample's time point label means: about 28 days (+/-7) after the second vaccine dose. AZD1222 recipients given second doses at about 4 weeks or at about 12 weeks were pooled, since spike-specific TCR depth and breadth were not found to differ between the two schedules. The vaccinee samples were drawn from two UK trials, COV001 and COV002, one of which was a single-blind randomized controlled phase 2/3 trial testing AZD1222 (ChAdOx1 nCoV-19) in healthy adults. Trial participant PBMC samples were collected at day 0 and day 28 after the second dose for TCRbeta chain sequencing. The CDR3 regions of human TCRbeta chains were analyzed by immunosequencing. As for the original processing: TCRs in the repertoires were matched against a reference library of SARS-CoV-2-specific TCRs that had been generated with the MIRA antigen-specificity platform. Breadth was defined as the fraction of unique TCRs that were SARS-CoV-2-associated, and depth was defined as the fraction of total T cells that were SARS-CoV-2-associated. Using the MIRA data, each spike-specific TCR was assigned both to the spike region to which the TCR was reactive and to a CD4 or CD8 class. Log10-transformed breadth and depth values were compared by one-way ANOVA with Sidak's multiple comparisons tests. This is the immuneACCESS table as TCRdb keeps it, with only in-frame sequences that have V and J called. A part of the clones is gone; compared with another copy, unresolved V genes explain less than half, and the rest is unexplained. V and J calls and clone size come straight from that table; D and trimming were deduced from the DNA. The sample has over 130,000 clones on record, 92% of them singletons. 2.5% to 4% of the sample goes to the ten largest clones.

The CDR3 sequence holds 13 residues, the cysteine and phenylalanine included. The retained sequence is limited to the CDR3, 39 bases, with the frame set at the first base. According to the germline V gene, CDR1 reads SQVTM and CDR2 reads ANQGSEA. Trimming removed 6 bases from V and 0 bases from J, leaving 11 bases between the germline ends. Worth noting for this clone: This clone's antigen is unknown. Base-call qualities are not available, and no considerably larger clone is one nucleotide away.

Specimen: peripheral blood, collected 28 days after the second AZD1222 dose. The receptor's source is an adult who received the AZD1222 COVID-19 vaccine. The sequence is built from TRBV29-1 and TRBJ1-1, with an unclear D gene assignment. The CDR3 reads as follows: CSVADGLNTEAFF. The DNA is as follows: TGCAGCGTCGCCGACGGTTTGAACACTGAAGCTTTCTTT.